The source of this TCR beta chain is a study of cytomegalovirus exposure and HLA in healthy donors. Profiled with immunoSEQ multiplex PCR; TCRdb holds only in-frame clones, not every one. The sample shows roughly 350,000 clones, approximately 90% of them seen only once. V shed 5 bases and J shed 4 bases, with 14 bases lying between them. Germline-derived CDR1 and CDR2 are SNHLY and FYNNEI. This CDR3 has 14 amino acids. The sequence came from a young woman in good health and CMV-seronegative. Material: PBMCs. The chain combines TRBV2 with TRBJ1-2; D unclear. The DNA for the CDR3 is TGTGCCAGCAGTCCATATTCGGGTTTCTATGGCTACACCTTC. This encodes CASSPYSGFYGYTF.